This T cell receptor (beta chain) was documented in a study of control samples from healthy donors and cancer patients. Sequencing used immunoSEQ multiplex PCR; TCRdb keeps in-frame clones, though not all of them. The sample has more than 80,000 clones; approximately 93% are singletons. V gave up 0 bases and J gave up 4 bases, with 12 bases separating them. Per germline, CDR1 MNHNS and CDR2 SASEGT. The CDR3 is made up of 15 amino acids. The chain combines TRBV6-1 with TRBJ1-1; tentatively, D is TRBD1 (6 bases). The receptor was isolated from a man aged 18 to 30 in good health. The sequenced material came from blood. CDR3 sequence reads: CASSEAGGGGTEAFF. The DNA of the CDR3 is TGTGCCAGCAGTGAAGCTGGGGGGGGCGGCACTGAAGCTTTCTTT.